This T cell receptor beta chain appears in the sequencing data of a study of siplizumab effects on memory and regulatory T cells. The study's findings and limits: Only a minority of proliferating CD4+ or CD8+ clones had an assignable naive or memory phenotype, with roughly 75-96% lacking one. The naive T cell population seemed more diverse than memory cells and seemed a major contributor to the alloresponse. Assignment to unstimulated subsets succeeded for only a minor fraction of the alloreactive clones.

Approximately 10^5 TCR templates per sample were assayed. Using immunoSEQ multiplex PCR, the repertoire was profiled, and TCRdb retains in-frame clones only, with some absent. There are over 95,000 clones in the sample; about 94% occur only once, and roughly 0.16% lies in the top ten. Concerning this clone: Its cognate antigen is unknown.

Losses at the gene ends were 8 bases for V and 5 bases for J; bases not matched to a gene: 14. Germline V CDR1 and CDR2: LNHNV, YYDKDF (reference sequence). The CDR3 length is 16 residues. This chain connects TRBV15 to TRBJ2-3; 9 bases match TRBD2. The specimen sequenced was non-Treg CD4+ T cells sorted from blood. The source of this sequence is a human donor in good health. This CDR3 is CATAFRVAGALDTQYF. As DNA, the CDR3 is TGTGCCACCGCCTTTAGGGTAGCGGGGGCTTTAGATACGCAGTATTTT.